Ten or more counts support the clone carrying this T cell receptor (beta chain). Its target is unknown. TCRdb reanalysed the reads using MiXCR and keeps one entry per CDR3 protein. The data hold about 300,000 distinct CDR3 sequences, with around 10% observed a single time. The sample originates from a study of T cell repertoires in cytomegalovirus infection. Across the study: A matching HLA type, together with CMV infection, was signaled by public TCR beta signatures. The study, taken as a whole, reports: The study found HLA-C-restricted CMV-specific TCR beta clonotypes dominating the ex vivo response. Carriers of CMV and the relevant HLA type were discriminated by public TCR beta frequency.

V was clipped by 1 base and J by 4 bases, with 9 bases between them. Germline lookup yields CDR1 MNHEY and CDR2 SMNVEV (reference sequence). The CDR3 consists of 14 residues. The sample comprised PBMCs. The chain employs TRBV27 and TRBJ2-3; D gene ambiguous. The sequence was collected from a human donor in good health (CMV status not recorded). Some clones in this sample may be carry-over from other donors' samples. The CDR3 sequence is CASSLYHGADTQYF. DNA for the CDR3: TGTGCCAGCAGTTTATATCATGGGGCAGATACGCAGTATTTT.